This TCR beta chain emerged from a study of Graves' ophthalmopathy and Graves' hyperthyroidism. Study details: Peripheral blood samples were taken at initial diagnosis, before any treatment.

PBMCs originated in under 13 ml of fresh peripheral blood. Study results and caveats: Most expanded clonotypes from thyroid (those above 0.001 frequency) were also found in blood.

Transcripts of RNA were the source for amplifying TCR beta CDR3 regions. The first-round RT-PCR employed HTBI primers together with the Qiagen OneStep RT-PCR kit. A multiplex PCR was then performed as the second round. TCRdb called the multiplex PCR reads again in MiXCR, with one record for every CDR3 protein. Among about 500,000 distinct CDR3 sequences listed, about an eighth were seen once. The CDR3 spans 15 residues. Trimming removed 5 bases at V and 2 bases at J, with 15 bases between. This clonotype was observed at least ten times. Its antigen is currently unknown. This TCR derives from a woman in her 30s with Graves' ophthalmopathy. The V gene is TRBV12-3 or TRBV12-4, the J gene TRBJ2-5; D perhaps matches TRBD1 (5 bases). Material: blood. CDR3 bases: TGTGCCAGCAGTGCCAGTTTGGGGCAGCAAGAGACCCAGTACTTC. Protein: CASSASLGQQETQYF.